The present T cell receptor (beta chain) was sequenced within a study of cytomegalovirus exposure and HLA in healthy donors. This CDR3 has 15 amino acids. Unmatched junction bases numbered 5, after V lost 0 bases and J lost 4 bases. Looked up from germline, CDR1 is SGHKS and CDR2 is YYEKEE (reference sequence). The PCR ran on 60 Vbeta and 13 Jbeta primers. The protocol was immunoSEQ multiplex PCR, while the TCRdb copy is restricted to in-frame clones and leaves out a portion. In the table there are some 200,000 clones, around 80% of which are singletons. V gene TRBV5-5 combines with J gene TRBJ1-2; 8 positions agree with TRBD1. The TCR sequence derives from a man aged 45 to 65 in good health and CMV-seronegative. The sequencing input was PBMCs. The CDR3 DNA reads as TGTGCCAGCAGCTTGGGTACTACAGGGGGCTATGGCTACACCTTC. Residues: CASSLGTTGGYGYTF.